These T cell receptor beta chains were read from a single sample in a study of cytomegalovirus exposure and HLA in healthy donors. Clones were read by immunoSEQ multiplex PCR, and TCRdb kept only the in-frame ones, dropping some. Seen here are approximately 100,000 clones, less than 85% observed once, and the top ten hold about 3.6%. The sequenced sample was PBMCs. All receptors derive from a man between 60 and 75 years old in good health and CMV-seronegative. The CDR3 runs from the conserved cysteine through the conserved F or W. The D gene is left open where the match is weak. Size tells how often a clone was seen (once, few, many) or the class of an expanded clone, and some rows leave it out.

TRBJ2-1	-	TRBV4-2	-	CASSSAGSGKNEQFF	TGTGCCAGCAGCAGCGCGGGAAGTGGTAAGAATGAGCAGTTCTTC
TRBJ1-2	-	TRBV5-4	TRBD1	CASSFGQGVVYTF	TGTGCCAGCAGCTTCGGACAGGGAGTAGTCTACACCTTC
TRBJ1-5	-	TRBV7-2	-	CASSLRGTQHF	TGTGCCAGCAGCCTAAGGGGTACCCAGCATTTT
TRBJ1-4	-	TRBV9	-	CASSVGGGQSEKLFF	TGTGCCAGCAGCGTCGGGGGTGGCCAGTCCGAAAAACTGTTTTTT
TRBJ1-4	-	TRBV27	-	CASSQGGLGKLFF	TGTGCCAGCAGCCAGGGCGGTTTGGGAAAACTGTTTTTT
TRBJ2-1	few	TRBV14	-	CASSQEFRVNEQFF	TGTGCCAGCAGCCAAGAGTTCAGGGTTAATGAGCAGTTCTTC
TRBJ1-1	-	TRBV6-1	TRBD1	CASSEDRGLTEAFF	TGTGCCAGCAGTGAAGACAGGGGTTTGACTGAAGCTTTCTTT
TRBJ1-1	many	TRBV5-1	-	CASSLGAMNTEAFF	TGCGCCAGCAGCTTGGGGGCGATGAACACTGAAGCTTTCTTT
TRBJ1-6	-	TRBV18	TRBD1	CASSPTGTVNNSPLHF	TGTGCCAGCTCACCGACAGGGACAGTAAATAATTCACCCCTCCACTTT
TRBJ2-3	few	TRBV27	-	CASSSRNRVLDADTQYF	TGTGCCAGCAGTTCACGGAACAGGGTATTAGACGCAGATACGCAGTATTTT
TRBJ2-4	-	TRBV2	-	CASWSGHIQYF	TGTGCCAGCTGGTCTGGGCACATTCAGTACTTC
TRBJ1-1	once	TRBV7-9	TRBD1	CASSIQGAEKTFF	TGTGCCAGCAGTATTCAGGGGGCGGAAAAAACTTTCTTT
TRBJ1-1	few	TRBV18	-	CASSPPRPESTEAFF	TGTGCCAGCTCACCCCCCAGGCCGGAAAGCACTGAAGCTTTCTTT
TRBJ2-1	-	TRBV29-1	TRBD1	CSATAGTDPYNEQFF	TGCAGCGCTACTGCCGGGACAGATCCCTACAATGAGCAGTTCTTC
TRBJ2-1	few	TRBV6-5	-	CATATTLPEQFF	TGTGCCACCGCAACGACTTTACCCGAGCAGTTCTTC
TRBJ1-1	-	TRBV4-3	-	CASSLKPQLNTEAFF	TGCGCCAGCAGCCTAAAGCCACAGTTGAACACTGAAGCTTTCTTT
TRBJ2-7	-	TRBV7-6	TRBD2	CASSLVSGGTSYEQYF	TGTGCCAGCAGCTTAGTTAGCGGGGGAACCTCCTACGAGCAGTACTTC
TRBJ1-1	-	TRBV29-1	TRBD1	CSAQTGVGTEAFF	TGCAGCGCTCAGACAGGGGTAGGCACTGAAGCTTTCTTT
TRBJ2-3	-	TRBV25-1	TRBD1	CASSLGQGEDTQYF	TGTGCCAGCAGCCTGGGACAGGGTGAAGATACGCAGTATTTT
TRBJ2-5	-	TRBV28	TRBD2	CASKGTSGGQETQYF	TGTGCCAGCAAAGGGACTAGCGGGGGCCAAGAGACCCAGTACTTC
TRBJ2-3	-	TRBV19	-	CASSMARYTDTQYF	TGTGCCAGTAGTATGGCCAGGTACACAGATACGCAGTATTTT
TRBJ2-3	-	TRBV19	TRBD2	CASSLTSDGGTQYF	TGTGCCAGTAGTTTGACTAGCGATGGGGGTACGCAGTATTTT
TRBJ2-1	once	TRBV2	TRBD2	CASRDGLAGEWNEQFF	TGTGCCAGCAGAGACGGACTAGCGGGTGAGTGGAATGAGCAGTTCTTC
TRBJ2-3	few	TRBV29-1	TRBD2	CSVDARGKNTQYF	TGCAGCGTTGATGCGCGGGGGAAAAATACGCAGTATTTT
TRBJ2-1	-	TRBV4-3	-	CASSQEPPGGEQFF	TGCGCCAGCAGCCAAGAGCCCCCGGGTGGTGAGCAGTTCTTC
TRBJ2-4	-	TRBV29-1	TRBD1	CSAQGASGNIQYF	TGCAGCGCTCAGGGGGCTAGTGGGAACATTCAGTACTTC
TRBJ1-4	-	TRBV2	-	CASTGQSNEKLFF	TGTGCCAGCACGGGACAATCTAATGAAAAACTGTTTTTT
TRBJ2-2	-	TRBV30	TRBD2	CAWSGGLAGVITRELFF	TGTGCCTGGAGTGGGGGACTAGCGGGGGTGATCACCCGGGAGCTGTTTTTT
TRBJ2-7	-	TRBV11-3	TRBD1	CASSPQGTGRIDEQYF	TGTGCCAGCAGCCCGCAAGGGACAGGGAGAATCGACGAGCAGTACTTC
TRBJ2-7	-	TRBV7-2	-	CASSSPMGQGSYEQYF	TGTGCCAGCAGCTCGCCTATGGGGCAGGGCTCCTACGAGCAGTACTTC
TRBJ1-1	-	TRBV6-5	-	CASSYTPRGGTEAFF	TGTGCCAGCAGTTACACCCCCCGAGGGGGCACTGAAGCTTTCTTT
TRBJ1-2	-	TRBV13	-	CASSLRLRVGAGYGYTF	TGTGCCAGCAGCTTACGATTGCGTGTCGGCGCAGGCTATGGCTACACCTTC
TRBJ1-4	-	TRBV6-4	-	CASSPTGQGREKLFF	TGTGCCAGCAGCCCCACCGGGCAGGGGCGTGAAAAACTGTTTTTT
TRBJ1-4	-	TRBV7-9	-	CASRFSGSGEKLFF	TGTGCCAGCAGGTTCTCGGGGTCGGGTGAAAAACTGTTTTTT
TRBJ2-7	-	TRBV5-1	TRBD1	CASSRRQGPLVEQYF	TGCGCCAGCAGCCGGCGACAGGGGCCACTAGTCGAGCAGTACTTC
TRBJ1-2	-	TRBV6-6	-	CASSYSTLASSGGYTF	TGTGCCAGCAGTTACTCGACGTTAGCCTCTAGTGGGGGCTACACCTTC
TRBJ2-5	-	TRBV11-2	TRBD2	CASSSRVLLAVQETQYF	TGTGCCAGCAGCTCCCGGGTGTTACTAGCGGTGCAAGAGACCCAGTACTTC
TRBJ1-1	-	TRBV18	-	CASSLALLGANTEAFF	TGTGCCAGCTCCCTTGCGCTCCTGGGGGCTAACACTGAAGCTTTCTTT
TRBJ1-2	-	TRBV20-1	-	CSGGVDGYTF	TGCAGCGGGGGGGTTGATGGCTACACCTTC
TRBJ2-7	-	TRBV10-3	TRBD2	CAISGRTSGGSYEQYF	TGTGCCATCAGTGGCCGGACTAGCGGGGGGAGCTACGAGCAGTACTTC
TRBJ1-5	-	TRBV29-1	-	CSVAGGGNQPQHF	TGCAGCGTTGCGGGGGGCGGCAATCAGCCCCAGCATTTT
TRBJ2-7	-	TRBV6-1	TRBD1	CASSEVVRGSDEQYF	TGTGCCAGCAGTGAAGTCGTCAGGGGGTCGGACGAGCAGTACTTC
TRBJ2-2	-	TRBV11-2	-	CASSLDPETANTGELFF	TGTGCCAGCAGCTTAGATCCCGAGACAGCGAACACCGGGGAGCTGTTTTTT
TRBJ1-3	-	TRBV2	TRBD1	CASSAGGENTIYF	TGTGCCAGCAGTGCAGGGGGCGAAAACACCATATATTTT
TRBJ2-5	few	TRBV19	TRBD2	CASSRSGGKETQYF	TGTGCCAGTAGTCGGAGCGGGGGAAAAGAGACCCAGTACTTC
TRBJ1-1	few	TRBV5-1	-	CASSLARVNTEAFF	TGCGCCAGCAGCTTGGCCAGGGTGAACACTGAAGCTTTCTTT
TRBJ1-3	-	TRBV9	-	CASSVALQGSGNTIYF	TGTGCCAGCAGCGTAGCGTTACAGGGCTCTGGAAACACCATATATTTT
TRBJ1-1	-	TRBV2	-	CASSERRQGYGEAFF	TGTGCCAGCAGTGAACGTCGGCAGGGGTATGGGGAAGCTTTCTTT
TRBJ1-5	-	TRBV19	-	CASKGGGRDSNQPQHF	TGTGCCAGTAAAGGGGGGGGACGGGATAGCAATCAGCCCCAGCATTTT
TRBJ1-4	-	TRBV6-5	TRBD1	CASSSGQANEKLFF	TGTGCCAGCAGTTCGGGACAGGCCAATGAAAAACTGTTTTTT
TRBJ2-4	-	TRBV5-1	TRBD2	CASSLFAGVKNIQYF	TGCGCCAGCAGCTTGTTCGCGGGGGTGAAAAACATTCAGTACTTC
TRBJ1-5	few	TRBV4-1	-	CASSQASGIDNQPQHF	TGCGCCAGCAGCCAAGCCTCCGGGATCGACAATCAGCCCCAGCATTTT
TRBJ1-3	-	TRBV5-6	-	CASINRFGGNTIYF	TGTGCCAGCATCAACAGGTTCGGCGGAAACACCATATATTTT
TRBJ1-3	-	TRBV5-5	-	CASSLSTGSGGNTIYF	TGTGCCAGCAGCTTGAGCACAGGGTCTGGTGGAAACACCATATATTTT